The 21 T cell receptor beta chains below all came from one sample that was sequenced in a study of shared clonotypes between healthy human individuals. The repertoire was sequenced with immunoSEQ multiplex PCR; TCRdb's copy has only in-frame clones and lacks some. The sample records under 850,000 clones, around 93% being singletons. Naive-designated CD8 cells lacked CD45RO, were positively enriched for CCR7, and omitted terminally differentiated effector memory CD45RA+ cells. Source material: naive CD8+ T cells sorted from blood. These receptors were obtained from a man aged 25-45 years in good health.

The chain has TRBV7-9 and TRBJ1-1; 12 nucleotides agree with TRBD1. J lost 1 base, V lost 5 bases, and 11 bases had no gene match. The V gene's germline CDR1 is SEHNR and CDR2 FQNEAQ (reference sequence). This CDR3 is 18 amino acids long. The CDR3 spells CASSPRDRGPNGNTEAFF. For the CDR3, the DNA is TGTGCCAGCAGCCCCCGGGACAGGGGGCCAAACGGGAACACTGAAGCTTTCTTT.

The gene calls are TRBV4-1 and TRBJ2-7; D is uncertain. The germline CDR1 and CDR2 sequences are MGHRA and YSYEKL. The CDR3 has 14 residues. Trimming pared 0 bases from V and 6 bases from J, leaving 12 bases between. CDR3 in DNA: TGCGCCAGCAGCCAAGATGCCCTAACCCGCGAGCAGTACTTC. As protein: CASSQDALTREQYF.

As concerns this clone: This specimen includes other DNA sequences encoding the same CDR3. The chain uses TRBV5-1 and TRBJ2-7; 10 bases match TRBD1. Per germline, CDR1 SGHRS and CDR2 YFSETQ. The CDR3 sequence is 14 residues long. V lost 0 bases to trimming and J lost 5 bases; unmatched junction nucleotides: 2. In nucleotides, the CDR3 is TGCGCCAGCAGCTTGGGACAGGGGGCAGACGAGCAGTACTTC. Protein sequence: CASSLGQGADEQYF.

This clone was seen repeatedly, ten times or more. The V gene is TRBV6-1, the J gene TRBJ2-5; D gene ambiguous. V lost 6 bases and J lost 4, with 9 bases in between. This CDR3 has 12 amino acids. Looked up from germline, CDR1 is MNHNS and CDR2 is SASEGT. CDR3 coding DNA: TGTGCCAGCAGGGAACGGCCAGAGACCCAGTACTTC. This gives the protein CASRERPETQYF.

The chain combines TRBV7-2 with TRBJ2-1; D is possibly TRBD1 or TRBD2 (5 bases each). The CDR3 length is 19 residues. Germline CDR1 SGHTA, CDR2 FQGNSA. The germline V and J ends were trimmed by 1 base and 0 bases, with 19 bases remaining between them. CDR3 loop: CASSLGSVGAGSSYNEQFF. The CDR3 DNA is TGTGCCAGCAGCTTAGGGTCGGTCGGGGCAGGGAGCTCCTACAATGAGCAGTTCTTC. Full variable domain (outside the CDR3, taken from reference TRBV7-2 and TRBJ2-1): GAGVSQSPSNKVTEKGKDVELRCDPISGHTALYWYRQSLGQGLEFLIYFQGNSAPDKSGLPSDRFSAERTGGSVSTLTIQRTQQEDSAVYLCASSLGSVGAGSSYNEQFFGPGTRLTVL.

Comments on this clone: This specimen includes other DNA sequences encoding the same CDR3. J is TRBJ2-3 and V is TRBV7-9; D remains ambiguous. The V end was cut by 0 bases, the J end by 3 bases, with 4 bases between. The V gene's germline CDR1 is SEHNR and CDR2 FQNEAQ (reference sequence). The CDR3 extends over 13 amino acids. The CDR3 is CASSLARTDTQYF. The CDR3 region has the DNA TGTGCCAGCAGCTTAGCGCGTACAGATACGCAGTATTTT.

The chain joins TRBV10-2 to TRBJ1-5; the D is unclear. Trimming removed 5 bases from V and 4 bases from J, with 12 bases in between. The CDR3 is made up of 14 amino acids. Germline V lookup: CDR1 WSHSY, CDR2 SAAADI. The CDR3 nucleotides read TGCGCCAGCAGTACAATCGAGTGGAATCAGCCCCAGCATTTT. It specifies CASSTIEWNQPQHF.

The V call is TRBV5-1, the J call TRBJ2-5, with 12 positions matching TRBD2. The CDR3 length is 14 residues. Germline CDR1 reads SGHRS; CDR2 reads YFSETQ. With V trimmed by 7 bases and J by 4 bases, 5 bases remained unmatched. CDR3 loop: CASSRTSGIETQYF. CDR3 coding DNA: TGCGCCAGCTCAAGGACTAGCGGGATAGAGACCCAGTACTTC.

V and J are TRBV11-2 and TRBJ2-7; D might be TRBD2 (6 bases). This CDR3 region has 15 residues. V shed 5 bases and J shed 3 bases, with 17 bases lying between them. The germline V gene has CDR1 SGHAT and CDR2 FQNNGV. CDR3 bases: TGTGCCAGCAGCAACCGGGACTCATCAAACTACGAGCAGTACTTC. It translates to CASSNRDSSNYEQYF.

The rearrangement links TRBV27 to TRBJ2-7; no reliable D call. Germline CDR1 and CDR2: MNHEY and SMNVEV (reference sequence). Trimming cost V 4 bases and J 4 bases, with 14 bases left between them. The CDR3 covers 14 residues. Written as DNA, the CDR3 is TGTGCCAGCAGTTACGATCGATTCACATACGAGCAGTACTTC. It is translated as CASSYDRFTYEQYF.

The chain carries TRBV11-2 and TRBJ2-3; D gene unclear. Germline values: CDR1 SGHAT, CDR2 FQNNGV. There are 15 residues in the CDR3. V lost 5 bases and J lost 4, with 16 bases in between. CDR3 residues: CASSDRPEPADTQYF. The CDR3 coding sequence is TGTGCCAGCAGCGACCGACCCGAACCGGCAGATACGCAGTATTTT.

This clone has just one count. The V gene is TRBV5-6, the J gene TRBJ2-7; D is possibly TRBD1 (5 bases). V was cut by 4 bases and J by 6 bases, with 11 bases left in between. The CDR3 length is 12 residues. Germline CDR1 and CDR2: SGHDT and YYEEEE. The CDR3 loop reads CASSLFGAEQYF. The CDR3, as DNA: TGTGCCAGCAGCCTCTTTGGGGCCGAGCAGTACTTC.

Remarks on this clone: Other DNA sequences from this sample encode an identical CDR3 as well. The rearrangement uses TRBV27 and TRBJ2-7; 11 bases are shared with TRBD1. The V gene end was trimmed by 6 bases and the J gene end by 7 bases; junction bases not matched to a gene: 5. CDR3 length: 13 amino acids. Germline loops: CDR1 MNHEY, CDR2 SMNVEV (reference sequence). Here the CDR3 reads CASSLDRGHEQYF. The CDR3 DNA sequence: TGTGCCAGCAGCTTGGACAGGGGGCATGAGCAGTACTTC.

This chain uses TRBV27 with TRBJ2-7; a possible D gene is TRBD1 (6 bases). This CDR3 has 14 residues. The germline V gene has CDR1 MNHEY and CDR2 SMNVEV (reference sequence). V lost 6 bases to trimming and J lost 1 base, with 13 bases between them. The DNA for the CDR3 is TGTGCCAGCAGCGACGACAGGACTTCCTACGAGCAGTACTTC. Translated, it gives CASSDDRTSYEQYF.

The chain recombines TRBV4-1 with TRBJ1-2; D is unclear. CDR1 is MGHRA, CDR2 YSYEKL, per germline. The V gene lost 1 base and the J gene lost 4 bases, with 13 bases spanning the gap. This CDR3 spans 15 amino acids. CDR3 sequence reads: CASSQGPGYSYGYTF. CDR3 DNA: TGCGCCAGCAGCCAAGGTCCGGGGTACAGCTATGGCTACACCTTC.

CDR3 residues: CASSTSGELFF. The CDR3 DNA follows: TGTGCCAGCAGCACGAGCGGGGAGCTGTTTTTT. This chain joins TRBV9 and TRBJ2-2; D remains unclear. The germline V and J ends were trimmed by 4 bases and 7 bases, with 5 bases remaining between them. The CDR3 is 11 residues long. The germline gives CDR1 SGDLS, CDR2 YYNGEE.

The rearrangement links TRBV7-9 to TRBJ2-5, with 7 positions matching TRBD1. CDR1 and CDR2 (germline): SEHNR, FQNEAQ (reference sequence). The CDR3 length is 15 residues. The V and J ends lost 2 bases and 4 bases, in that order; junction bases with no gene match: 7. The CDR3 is CASSLTSTGTETQYF. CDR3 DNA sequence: TGTGCCAGCAGCTTAACCTCGACAGGGACAGAGACCCAGTACTTC. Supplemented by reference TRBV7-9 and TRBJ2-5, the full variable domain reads DTGVSQNPRHKITKRGQNVTFRCDPISEHNRLYWYRQTLGQGPEFLTYFQNEAQLEKSRLLSDRFSAERPKGSFSTLEIQRTEQGDSAMYLCASSLTSTGTETQYFGPGTRLLVL.

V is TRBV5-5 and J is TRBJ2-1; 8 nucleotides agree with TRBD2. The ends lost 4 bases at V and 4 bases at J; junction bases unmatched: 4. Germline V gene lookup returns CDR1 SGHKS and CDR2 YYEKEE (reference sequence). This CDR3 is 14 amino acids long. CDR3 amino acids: CASSPTSVYNEQFF. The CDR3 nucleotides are TGTGCCAGCAGCCCGACTAGCGTATACAATGAGCAGTTCTTC. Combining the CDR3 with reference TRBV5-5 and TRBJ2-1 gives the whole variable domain DAGVTQSPTHLIKTRGQQVTLRCSPISGHKSVSWYQQVLGQGPQFIFQYYEKEERGRGNFPDRFSARQFPNYSSELNVNALLLGDSALYLCASSPTSVYNEQFFGPGTRLTVL.

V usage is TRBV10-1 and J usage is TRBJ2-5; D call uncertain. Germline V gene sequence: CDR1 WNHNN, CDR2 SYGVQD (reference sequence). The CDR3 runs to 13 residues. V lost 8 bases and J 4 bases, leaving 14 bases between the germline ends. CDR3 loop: CASSEAMGETQYF. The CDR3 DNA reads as TGCGCCAGCTCGGAAGCCATGGGAGAGACCCAGTACTTC.

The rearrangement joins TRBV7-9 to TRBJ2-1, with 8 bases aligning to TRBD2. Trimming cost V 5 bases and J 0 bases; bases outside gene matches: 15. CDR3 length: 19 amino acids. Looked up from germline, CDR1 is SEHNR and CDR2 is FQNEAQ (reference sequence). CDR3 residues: CASSPGRAGGTSSYNEQFF. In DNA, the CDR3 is TGTGCCAGCAGCCCCGGCCGGGCGGGAGGCACAAGCTCCTACAATGAGCAGTTCTTC.

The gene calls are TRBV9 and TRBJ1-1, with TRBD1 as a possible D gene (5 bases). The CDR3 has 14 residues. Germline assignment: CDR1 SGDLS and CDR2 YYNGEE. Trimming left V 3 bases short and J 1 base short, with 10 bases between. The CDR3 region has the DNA TGTGCCAGCAGCGGAGGGGAGGGGAACACTGAAGCTTTCTTT. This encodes CASSGGEGNTEAFF. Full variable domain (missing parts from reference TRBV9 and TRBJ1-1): DSGVTQTPKHLITATGQRVTLRCSPRSGDLSVYWYQQSLDQGLQFLIQYYNGEERAKGNILERFSAQQFPDLHSELNLSSLELGDSALYFCASSGGEGNTEAFFGQGTRLTVV.